Following are 21 T cell receptor beta chains from one sample sequenced in a study of T cells expressing NK-cell markers (dated by TCRdb to the early 2020s). Library method: 5' RACE. The reads were generated on an Illumina HiSeq 2000. The reads, reprocessed by TCRdb, yield one row per CDR3 protein sequence and no DNA. The table held for this sample gives 300,000 to 500,000 distinct CDR3 sequences. The ten largest clones take up about 10% of the sample. Sequencing used blood T cells: a sorted CD56 or NKG2C T cell subset, CD4+ or CD8+ T cells, or bulk PBMC T cells (not recorded which). The source is a woman between 45 and 60 years old in good health. Donor details come from another sample of the same person, matched by shared clones.

The rearrangement joins TRBV12-3 or TRBV12-4 to TRBJ2-3; TCRdb returns TRBD2, unconfirmable since there is no DNA. The CDR3 sequence is 17 residues long. CDR3 residues: CASSFGTSGRASDTQYF.

The chain recombines TRBV5-1 with TRBJ2-7; the TCRdb D gene call, TRBD2, has no DNA to confirm it. CDR1 is SGHRS, CDR2 YFSETQ, per germline. The CDR3 consists of 14 residues. CDR3: CASSLGQGSHEQYF. The full variable domain, with the rest looked up from reference TRBV5-1 and TRBJ2-7, is KAGVTQTPRYLIKTRGQQVTLSCSPISGHRSVSWYQQTPGQGLQFLFEYFSETQRNKGNFPGRFSGRQFSNSRSEMNVSTLELGDSALYLCASSLGQGSHEQYFGPGTRLTVT.

The rearrangement uses TRBV4-1 and TRBJ2-2; TCRdb proposes TRBD2, but this gene call is untestable without DNA. The germline CDR1 and CDR2 sequences are MGHRA and YSYEKL. The CDR3 is 18 amino acids. This chain's CDR3 is CASSLSSSGRAYTGELFF.

The rearrangement uses TRBV14 and TRBJ2-5. The CDR3 extends over 14 amino acids. From germline, CDR1 is SGHDN and CDR2 FVKESK. This CDR3 is CASSRLQEGETQYF.

This chain joins TRBV14 and TRBJ2-1; as DNA is missing, the TRBD2 call by TCRdb cannot be tested. The germline V gene has CDR1 SGHDN and CDR2 FVKESK. The CDR3 is made up of 15 amino acids. CDR3: CASSHFGRDWNEQFF.

CDR3 residues: CASSPRTSESTDTQYF. The V gene is TRBV27, the J gene TRBJ2-3; TCRdb indicates TRBD2, and absent DNA this call remains unverified. The V gene's germline CDR1 is MNHEY and CDR2 SMNVEV (reference sequence). The CDR3 loop spans 16 amino acids.

The chain carries TRBV15 and TRBJ2-6. In germline, CDR1 is LNHNV, CDR2 YYDKDF (reference sequence). CDR3 size: 15 residues. The CDR3 protein is CATSRRTSGANVLTF.

The chain combines TRBV19 with TRBJ2-1; TCRdb proposes TRBD1, but this gene call is untestable without DNA. This CDR3 has 15 residues. Per the germline V gene, CDR1 is LNHDA and CDR2 is SQIVND (reference sequence). The CDR3 is CASAQGGSSYNEQFF.

The chain combines TRBV5-1 with TRBJ1-1; TCRdb's D gene call, TRBD1, goes unchecked for lack of DNA. Germline V lookup: CDR1 SGHRS, CDR2 YFSETQ. The CDR3 spans 13 residues. CDR3 in amino acids: CASSLEGGTEAFF.

The rearrangement uses TRBV12-3 or TRBV12-4 and TRBJ2-2; TCRdb's D call, TRBD1, is unchecked because there is no DNA. This CDR3 comprises 13 residues. This CDR3 reads CATDRRDTGELFF.

The rearrangement joins TRBV29-1 to TRBJ1-4; the TCRdb D gene call, TRBD1, has no DNA to confirm it. Germline V gene sequence: CDR1 SQVTM, CDR2 ANQGSEA. The CDR3 has 11 amino acids. CDR3 loop: CSPWGAEKLFF.

The chain combines TRBV3-1 with TRBJ2-5; TCRdb returns TRBD2, unconfirmable since there is no DNA. The germline V gene encodes CDR1 LGHDT and CDR2 YNNKEL (reference sequence). The CDR3 length is 16 residues. CDR3: CASSHGLAGGQETQYF.

The chain carries TRBV12-3 or TRBV12-4 and TRBJ2-1; lacking DNA, the TRBD2 call made by TCRdb goes unchecked. The CDR3 totals 15 residues. The CDR3 here is CASSLRGLAGNEQFF.

The chain has TRBV29-1 and TRBJ1-2. Germline CDR1 SQVTM, CDR2 ANQGSEA. The CDR3 has 15 amino acids. The chain's CDR3 is CSVEWVGEVNYGYTF.

The rearrangement links TRBV27 to TRBJ2-2; the D gene TCRdb calls, TRBD1, cannot be checked with no DNA. CDR1 is MNHEY, CDR2 SMNVEV, per germline (reference sequence). This CDR3 region has 18 residues. The CDR3 spells CASHRGRASGFITGELFF.

The chain uses TRBV5-1 and TRBJ1-2. CDR1 is SGHRS and CDR2 is YFSETQ in the germline V gene. This CDR3 region has 14 residues. CDR3 protein: CASSLAQGLGGYTF.

CDR3 sequence reads: CASSPIGVMLAKNIQYF. The chain carries TRBV13 and TRBJ2-4; TCRdb's D call, TRBD2, is unchecked because there is no DNA. The CDR3 sequence is 17 residues long. The V gene's germline CDR1 is PRHDT and CDR2 FYEKMQ (reference sequence).

The rearrangement links TRBV30 to TRBJ2-7. Germline V gives CDR1 GTSNPN, CDR2 SVGIG (reference sequence). The CDR3 has 13 residues. The CDR3 sequence: CAWKKGSPYEQYF.

This chain connects TRBV27 to TRBJ2-7; there is no DNA to check the TCRdb D call of TRBD1. The CDR3 sequence is 13 residues long. From germline, CDR1 is MNHEY and CDR2 SMNVEV (reference sequence). CDR3 sequence: CASSAQGSYEQYF.

The chain carries TRBV4-2 and TRBJ2-2; TCRdb's D call of TRBD1 is untestable without DNA. Germline CDR1 is LGHNA and CDR2 is YNFKEQ. The CDR3 has 16 residues. The CDR3: CASSQTTGRGTGELFF.

This chain links TRBV7-8 with TRBJ2-3; without DNA, the TCRdb call of TRBD2 cannot be checked. From germline, CDR1 is SGHVS and CDR2 FQNEAQ. The CDR3 is 15 amino acids. The CDR3 protein is CASSSGGGSTDTQYF. Together with reference TRBV7-8 and TRBJ2-3, the CDR3 gives the full variable domain: GAGVSQSPRYKVAKRGQDVALRCDPISGHVSLFWYQQALGQGPEFLTYFQNEAQLDKSGLPSDRFFAERPEGSVSTLKIQRTQQEDSAVYLCASSSGGGSTDTQYFGPGTRLTVL.